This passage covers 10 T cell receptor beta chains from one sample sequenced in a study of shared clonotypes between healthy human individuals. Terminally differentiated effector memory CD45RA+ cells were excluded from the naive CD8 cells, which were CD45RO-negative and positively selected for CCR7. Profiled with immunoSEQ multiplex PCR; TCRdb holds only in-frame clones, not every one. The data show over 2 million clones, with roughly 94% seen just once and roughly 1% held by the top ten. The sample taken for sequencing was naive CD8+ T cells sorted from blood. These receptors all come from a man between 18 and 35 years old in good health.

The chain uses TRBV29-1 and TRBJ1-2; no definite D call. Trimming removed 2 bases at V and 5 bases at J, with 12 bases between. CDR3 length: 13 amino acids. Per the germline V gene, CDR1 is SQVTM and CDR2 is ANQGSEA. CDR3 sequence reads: CSVEWPHSYGYTF. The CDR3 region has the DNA TGCAGCGTTGAATGGCCCCACTCTTATGGCTACACCTTC.

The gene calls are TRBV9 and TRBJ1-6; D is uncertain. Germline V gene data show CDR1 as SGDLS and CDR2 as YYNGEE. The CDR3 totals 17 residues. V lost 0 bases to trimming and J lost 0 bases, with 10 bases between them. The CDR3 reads CASSVDADSSYNSPLHF. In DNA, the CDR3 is TGTGCCAGCAGCGTAGATGCGGATAGCTCCTATAATTCACCCCTCCACTTT.

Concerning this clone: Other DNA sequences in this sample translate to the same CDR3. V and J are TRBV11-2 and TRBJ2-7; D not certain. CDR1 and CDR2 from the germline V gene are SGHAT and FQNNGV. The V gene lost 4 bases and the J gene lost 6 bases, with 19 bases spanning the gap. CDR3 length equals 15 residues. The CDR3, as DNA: TGTGCCAGCAGCTCCCCCCTCATCACTCTGGGCGAGCAGTACTTC. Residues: CASSSPLITLGEQYF.

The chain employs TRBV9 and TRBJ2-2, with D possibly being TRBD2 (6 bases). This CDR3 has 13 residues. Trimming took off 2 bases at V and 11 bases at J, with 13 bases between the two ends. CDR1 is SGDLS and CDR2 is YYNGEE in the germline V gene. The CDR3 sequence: CASSVLTGEELFF. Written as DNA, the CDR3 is TGTGCCAGCAGCGTTCTGACGGGAGAAGAGCTGTTTTTT.

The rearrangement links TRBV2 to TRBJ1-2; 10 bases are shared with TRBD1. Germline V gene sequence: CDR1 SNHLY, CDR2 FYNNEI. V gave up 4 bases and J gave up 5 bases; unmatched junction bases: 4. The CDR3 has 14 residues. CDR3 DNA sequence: TGTGCCAGCAGTGGGACAGGGGGGGATTATGGCTACACCTTC. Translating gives CASSGTGGDYGYTF.

The chain's CDR3 is CASSQPGQINEKLFF. The CDR3, as DNA: TGCGCCAGCAGCCAACCGGGACAGATTAATGAAAAACTGTTTTTT. The chain carries TRBV4-1 and TRBJ1-4, with 7 bases matching TRBD1. The junction had 4 bases not matched to a gene; V was cut back by 2 bases and J by 4 bases. This CDR3 region has 15 residues. Germline lookup yields CDR1 MGHRA and CDR2 YSYEKL.

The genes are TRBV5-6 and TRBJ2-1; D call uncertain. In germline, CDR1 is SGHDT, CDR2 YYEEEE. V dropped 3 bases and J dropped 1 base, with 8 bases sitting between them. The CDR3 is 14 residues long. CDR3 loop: CASSYPESYNEQFF. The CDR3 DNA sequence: TGTGCCAGCAGCTATCCCGAATCCTACAATGAGCAGTTCTTC.

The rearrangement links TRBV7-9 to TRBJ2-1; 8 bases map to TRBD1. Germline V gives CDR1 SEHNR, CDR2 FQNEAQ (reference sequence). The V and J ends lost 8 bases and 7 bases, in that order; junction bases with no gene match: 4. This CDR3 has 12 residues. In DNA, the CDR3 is TGTGCCAGCGCCTACAGGGGGAATGAGCAGTTCTTC. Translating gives CASAYRGNEQFF.

CDR3: CASSRQEVVNEKLFF. In DNA form, the CDR3 reads TGCGCCAGCAGCAGACAGGAGGTGGTTAATGAAAAACTGTTTTTT. The chain links TRBV4-1 to TRBJ1-4; D might be TRBD1 (6 bases). CDR1 and CDR2 from the germline V gene are MGHRA and YSYEKL. V gave up 5 bases and J gave up 4 bases, with 14 bases separating them. The CDR3 sequence is 15 residues long.

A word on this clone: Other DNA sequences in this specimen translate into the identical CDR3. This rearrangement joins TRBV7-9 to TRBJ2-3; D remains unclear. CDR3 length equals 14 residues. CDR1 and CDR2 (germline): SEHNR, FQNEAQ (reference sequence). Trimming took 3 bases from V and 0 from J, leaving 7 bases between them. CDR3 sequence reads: CASSLLGSTDTQYF. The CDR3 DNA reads TGTGCCAGCAGCTTGCTGGGTAGCACAGATACGCAGTATTTT.